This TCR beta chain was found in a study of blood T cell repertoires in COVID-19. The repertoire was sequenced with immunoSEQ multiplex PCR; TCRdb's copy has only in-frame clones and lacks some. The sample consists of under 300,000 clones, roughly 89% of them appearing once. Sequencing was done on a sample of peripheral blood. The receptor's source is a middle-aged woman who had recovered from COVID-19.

The CDR3 protein is CASSIIAESTDTQYF. Here the CDR3 DNA reads TGCGCCAGCAGCATAATAGCAGAAAGCACAGATACGCAGTATTTT. V is TRBV5-1 and J is TRBJ2-3, with D uncertain. Germline V gene sequence: CDR1 SGHRS, CDR2 YFSETQ. The CDR3 is 15 residues long. Trimming cost V 4 bases and J 0 bases, with 12 bases left between them. Full variable domain (outside the CDR3, taken from reference TRBV5-1 and TRBJ2-3): KAGVTQTPRYLIKTRGQQVTLSCSPISGHRSVSWYQQTPGQGLQFLFEYFSETQRNKGNFPGRFSGRQFSNSRSEMNVSTLELGDSALYLCASSIIAESTDTQYFGPGTRLTVL.